The text below deals with one T cell receptor beta chain. Germline V lookup: CDR1 SQVTM, CDR2 ANQGSEA. The CDR3 runs 13 residues. The V segment lost 6 bases and the J segment 7 bases; nucleotides outside the gene matches: 5. Via MiXCR, TCRdb re-called the 5' RACE reads, giving one row per CDR3 protein. The sample shows approximately 610,000 distinct CDR3 sequences, less than 20% of them seen only once. The source of the sample is a study of T cells after yellow fever vaccination. This receptor was taken from a man younger than 35 who received the YFV17D yellow fever vaccine. The chain links TRBV29-1 to TRBJ2-2, with 10 bases that match TRBD1. Sample: PBMCs, taken more than 4 days after the first yellow fever vaccination. CDR3: CSVRTGGSGELFF. CDR3 DNA: TGCAGCGTCCGGACAGGGGGTAGCGGGGAGCTGTTTTTT.